The 4 T cell receptor beta chains below come from one sample, sequenced in a study of tumor-infiltrating lymphocytes in primary liver carcinoma. Production of TCR beta cDNA used 400 to 600 ng total RNA together with a constant-region primer. Three nested multiplex PCR rounds, a slightly modified ARM-PCR method, built the TCR beta libraries. Both of the initial two PCR rounds ran for 10 cycles and employed TRBV1-TRBV30 forward primers alongside a C-beta reverse primer. TCRdb ran MiXCR on the multiplex PCR reads and lists one entry per CDR3 protein. The data hold fewer than 350,000 distinct CDR3 sequences, with less than 70% observed a single time. Blood RNA originated from unsorted whole blood, with germline DNA additionally extracted. The sequenced sample consisted of peripheral blood. The receptors shown here come from a man in his forties or fifties with primary liver carcinoma and hepatitis B virus infection.

Comments on this clonotype: Germline and junction disagree at one end, which may indicate a read error. V is TRBV12-3 or TRBV12-4 and J is TRBJ2-3, with D perhaps given as TRBD1 or TRBD2 (5 bases each). CDR3 length equals 13 residues. This chain's CDR3 is CANSLGTTDTQYF. CDR3 in DNA: TGTGCCAACAGTCTAGGGACGACAGATACGCAGTATTTT.

In regard to this clonotype: Here the CDR3 omits its conserved ending phenylalanine or tryptophan, so a read error is the likely source. Because the CDR3's place on the DNA is in doubt, the DNA is left out and the CDR3 is given as listed by TCRdb. The chain recombines TRBV11-3 with TRBJ2-2. From germline, CDR1 is SGHNT and CDR2 YENEEA. Inclusive of both ends, the CDR3 amounts to 14 amino acids. CDR3: CASSLGGNTGELSY.

V and J are TRBV6-6 and TRBJ1-2; 7 nucleotides agree with TRBD1. J lost 5 bases, V lost 7 bases, and 10 bases had no gene match. The CDR3 runs 14 residues. The germline V gene has CDR1 MNHNY and CDR2 SVGAGI (reference sequence). CDR3 bases: TGTGCCAGCACTAGAAAGGGGGCAGGGTATGGCTACACCTTC. It encodes CASTRKGAGYGYTF.

Many counts were recorded for this clonotype. The junction departs from germline at one end; a sequencing error may be responsible. V is TRBV6-2 or TRBV6-3 and J is TRBJ1-1; possibly TRBD1 for D (5 bases). The CDR3 contains 14 residues. Germline loops: CDR1 MNHEY, CDR2 SVGEGT. CDR3 protein: CAGRNGGMNTEAFF. CDR3 nucleotide sequence: TGTGCCGGCAGGAATGGGGGTATGAACACTGAAGCTTTCTTT.